This T cell receptor beta chain was captured in a study of neurological immune-mediated disorders. In the study overall: For the roughly 34 multiple sclerosis patients, the disease was relapsing-remitting in about 31 and secondary progressive in 3. Whole-study findings and limits: TCR-beta repertoires seemed private in all groups, with no expanded CDR3 amino acid sequences shared.

By 5'RACE with 10-nucleotide random UMIs, the cDNA was made. TCRdb fed the 5' RACE reads into MiXCR, producing one record per CDR3 protein. The table has roughly 74,000 distinct CDR3 sequences, 4% to 6% seen once; the top ten hold about 8%. This clonotype was recorded many times. Its antigen is currently unknown. V lost 4 bases, J lost 3 bases, and 7 bases stayed unmatched. This CDR3 comprises 17 residues. Germline-derived CDR1 and CDR2 are SGHAT and FQNNGV. This clonotype was obtained from a man aged 18 to 29 with multiple sclerosis. Sample: PBMCs. This sequence joins TRBV11-2 and TRBJ2-3; the match to TRBD2 covers 13 bases. In DNA, the CDR3 is TGTGCCAGCAGCTATGCCCGGACTAGCGGGGGAACAGATACGCAGTATTTT. This translates into CASSYARTSGGTDTQYF.